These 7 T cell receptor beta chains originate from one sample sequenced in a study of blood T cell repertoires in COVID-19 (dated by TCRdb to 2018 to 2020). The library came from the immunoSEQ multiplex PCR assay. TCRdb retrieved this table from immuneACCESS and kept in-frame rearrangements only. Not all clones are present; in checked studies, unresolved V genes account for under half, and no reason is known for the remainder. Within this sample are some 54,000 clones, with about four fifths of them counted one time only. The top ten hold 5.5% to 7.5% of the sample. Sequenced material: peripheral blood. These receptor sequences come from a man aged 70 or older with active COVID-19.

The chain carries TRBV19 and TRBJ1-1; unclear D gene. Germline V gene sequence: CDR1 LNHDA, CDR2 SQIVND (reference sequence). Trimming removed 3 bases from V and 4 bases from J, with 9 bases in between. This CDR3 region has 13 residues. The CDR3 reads CASSIPRFTEAFF. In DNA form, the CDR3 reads TGTGCCAGTAGTATTCCCAGGTTCACTGAAGCTTTCTTT.

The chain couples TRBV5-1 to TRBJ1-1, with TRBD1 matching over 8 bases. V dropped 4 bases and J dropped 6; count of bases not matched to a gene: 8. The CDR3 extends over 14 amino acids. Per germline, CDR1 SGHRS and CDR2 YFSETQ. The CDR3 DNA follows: TGCGCCAGCAGCGACCGGGACAGGTTCCCTGAAGCTTTCTTT. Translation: CASSDRDRFPEAFF.

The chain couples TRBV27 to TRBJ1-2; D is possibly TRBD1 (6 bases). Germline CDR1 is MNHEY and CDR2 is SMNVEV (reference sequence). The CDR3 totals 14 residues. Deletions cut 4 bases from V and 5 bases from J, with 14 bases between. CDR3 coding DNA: TGTGCCAGCAGTTACAGCACAGGGCGGTATGGCTACACCTTC. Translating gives CASSYSTGRYGYTF.

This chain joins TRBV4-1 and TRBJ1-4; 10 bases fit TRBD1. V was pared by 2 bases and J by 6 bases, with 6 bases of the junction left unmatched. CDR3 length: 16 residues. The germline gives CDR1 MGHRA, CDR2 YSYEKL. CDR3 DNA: TGCGCCAGCAGCCAAACCCCCGGGACAGGGGATGAAAAACTGTTTTTT. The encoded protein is CASSQTPGTGDEKLFF.

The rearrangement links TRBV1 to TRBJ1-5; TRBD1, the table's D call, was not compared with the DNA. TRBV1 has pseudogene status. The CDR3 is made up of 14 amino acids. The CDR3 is CTSSRDSSNQPQHF. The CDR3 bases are TGCACCAGCAGCCGGGACAGTAGCAATCAGCCCCAGCATTTT.

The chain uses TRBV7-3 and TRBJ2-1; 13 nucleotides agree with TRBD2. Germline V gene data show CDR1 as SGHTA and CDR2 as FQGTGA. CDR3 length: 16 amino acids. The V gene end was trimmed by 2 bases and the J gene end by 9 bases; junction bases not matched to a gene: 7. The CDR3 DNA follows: TGTGCCAGCAGCTTAGGGACTAGCGGGGAACGGGTTGAGCAGTTCTTC. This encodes CASSLGTSGERVEQFF.

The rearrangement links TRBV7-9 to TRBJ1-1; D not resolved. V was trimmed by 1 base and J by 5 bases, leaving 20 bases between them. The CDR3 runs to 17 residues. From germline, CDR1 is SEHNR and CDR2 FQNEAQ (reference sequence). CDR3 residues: CASSLVVEGHVRTEAFF. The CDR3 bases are TGTGCCAGCAGCTTAGTCGTAGAGGGTCATGTCCGGACTGAAGCTTTCTTT.